This is a list of T cell receptor beta chains from one sample in a study of blood T cell repertoires in COVID-19. Profiling relied on immunoSEQ multiplex PCR, and the TCRdb table lists in-frame clones only, not all of them. The data hold some 200,000 clones, with 87% observed a single time. Input material: peripheral blood. These receptors were obtained from a woman between 18 and 30 years old who had recovered from COVID-19. Both conserved end residues are trimmed from each CDR3. The order of the fields is V gene, J gene, CDR3 protein.

>TRBV28|TRBJ1-6
ASSPLPGQGNSPLH
>TRBV4-1|TRBJ1-4
ASSQSRDNDRATNEKLF
>TRBV7-9|TRBJ1-5
ASSLAAGYSNQPQH
>TRBV18|TRBJ2-7
ASSPPTRLADFSYEQY
>TRBV19|TRBJ1-4
ASSRNRGEKLF
>TRBV25-1|TRBJ1-3
ASSSPAVSGNTIY
>TRBV13|TRBJ2-1
ASSLVLADYNEQF
>TRBV6-1|TRBJ2-7
ASSDLGAADEQY
>TRBV5-6|TRBJ1-1
ASSLGLQGEAF
>TRBV20-1|TRBJ2-1
SAFNNEQF
>TRBV14|TRBJ1-3
ASSQDSSGNTIY
>TRBV19|TRBJ2-1
ASSVQALPNYNEQF
>TRBV24-1|TRBJ2-1
ATRPSGGYNEQF
>TRBV19|TRBJ2-1
ASSNFLSIYNEQF
>TRBV6-5|TRBJ1-5
ASSFNGQTNQPQH
>TRBV7-9|TRBJ2-5
ASSLDRGLETQY
>TRBV6-5|TRBJ1-2
ASSLDRLHGYT
>TRBV4-1|TRBJ1-2
ASSQDIRGGYGYT
>TRBV27|TRBJ2-7
ASSKGGAYEQY
>TRBV7-9|TRBJ2-1
ASSPTTSGKWLEQF